A selection of T cell receptor beta chains follows, all from one sample in a study of blood T cell repertoires in COVID-19. TCRdb keeps only in-frame clones here, not all; method: immunoSEQ multiplex PCR. The sample yields approximately 70,000 clones, more than 60% seen once. Sample: peripheral blood. Every receptor here comes from a woman in her fifties or sixties with acute or convalescent COVID-19. Each CDR3 is given with its conserved first and last residue. The D gene is left open where the match is weak. Clone size is shown for a subset of rows, as once, few, many or a class of expanded clone.

J gene | clone size | V gene | D gene | CDR3 DNA | CDR3 protein
TRBJ1-5 | - | TRBV18 | - | TGTGCCAGCTCACCCCTGGGGGGGAATAGCAATCAGCCCCAGCATTTT | CASSPLGGNSNQPQHF
TRBJ1-2 | - | TRBV15 | - | TGTGCCACCAGCGTGGACTTGGGGTACGGCTACACCTTC | CATSVDLGYGYTF
TRBJ2-5 | few | TRBV5-6 | TRBD2 | TGTGCCAGCAGCTTGGCAACCGGGACTACTGGAGAGACCCAGTACTTC | CASSLATGTTGETQYF
TRBJ2-2 | - | TRBV5-3 | - | TGTGCCAGAAGCTTCGCCGGGGTCGAGGGCGGGGAGCTGTTTTTT | CARSFAGVEGGELFF
TRBJ2-1 | - | TRBV12-3/TRBV12-4 | - | TGTGCCAGCAGTTTAGTTTCGGGCAATGAGCAGTTCTTC | CASSLVSGNEQFF
TRBJ2-1 | - | TRBV3-1/TRBV3-2 | TRBD2 | TGTGCCAGCAGCCAAGTAGCGGGGGCCCTCGGCGATGAGCAGTTCTTC | CASSQVAGALGDEQFF
TRBJ2-7 | - | TRBV5-5 | - | TGTGCCAGCACCCCTTCAGGGACAACCCCCGAGCAGTACTTC | CASTPSGTTPEQYF
TRBJ1-4 | - | TRBV6-5 | - | TGTGCCAGCATCCTTGAGCGGGGCTGTTGTGAAAAACTGTTTTTT | CASILERGCCEKLFF
TRBJ2-1 | - | TRBV3-1/TRBV3-2 | TRBD1 | TGTGCCAGCAGCCAAGATCAGGGGGCGTTCTTC | CASSQDQGAFF
TRBJ2-3 | - | TRBV5-4 | TRBD2 | TGTGCCAGCGGTAAGGGACTAGTGGACACAGATACGCAGTATTTT | CASGKGLVDTDTQYF
TRBJ2-1 | - | TRBV7-6 | TRBD2 | TGTGCCAGCAGCTTAAGAGCGGGGGGGGCGAGTAATGAGCAGTTCTTC | CASSLRAGGASNEQFF
TRBJ1-5 | - | TRBV7-8 | - | TGTGCCAGCAGCTCCCAGGCAGGGCGGGGACAGCCCCAGCATTTT | CASSSQAGRGQPQHF
TRBJ1-6 | - | TRBV6-6 | - | TGTGCCAGCAGTTACAGCGAGTTTAATTCACCCCTCCACTTT | CASSYSEFNSPLHF
TRBJ2-1 | - | TRBV7-3 | TRBD2 | TGTGCCAGCAGCTTATTCCCCCTTGAAGCGGGGCTACTGAGCTCCTACAATGAGCAGTTCTTC | CASSLFPLEAGLLSSYNEQFF
TRBJ1-2 | once | TRBV2 | TRBD1 | TGTGCCAGCAGTGATCCGACAGGGTTCTATGGCTACACCTTC | CASSDPTGFYGYTF
TRBJ2-7 | once | TRBV5-4 | - | TGTGCCAGCAGCTTGTCCGGGGGGCCCGCCTACGAGCAGTACTTC | CASSLSGGPAYEQYF
TRBJ2-3 | - | TRBV19 | TRBD2 | TGTGCCAGTAGTAGCGGGAGGGGCTATACGCAGTATTTT | CASSSGRGYTQYF
TRBJ1-5 | once | TRBV6-2/TRBV6-3 | TRBD1 | TGTGCCAGCAGTTACGCAAGTAGGGGGCTTAGCAATCAGCCCCAGCATTTT | CASSYASRGLSNQPQHF
TRBJ1-3 | - | TRBV28 | - | TGTGCCAGCAGTGGGCGGAGGGGCTTAGGAAACACCATATATTTT | CASSGRRGLGNTIYF
TRBJ2-1 | - | TRBV5-1 | TRBD2 | TGCGCCAGCAGCCCCTTAGCGGGGGATTACAATGAGCAGTTCTTC | CASSPLAGDYNEQFF